These 2 T cell receptor beta chains were sequenced from one sample in a study of cytomegalovirus exposure and HLA in healthy donors. This PCR relied on a set of 60 Vbeta primers and 13 Jbeta primers. Assay: immunoSEQ multiplex PCR; the TCRdb copy retains only in-frame clones and omits some. The profile shows roughly 190,000 clones, around 79% of them singletons. Specimen: PBMCs. The source is a girl aged 10 to 17 in good health and CMV-seropositive.

This rearrangement joins TRBV6-1 to TRBJ2-3; D possibly corresponds to TRBD2 (7 bases). This CDR3 is 15 amino acids long. The ends were cut back, 5 bases at V and 2 bases at J, with 14 bases in the middle. The germline V gene has CDR1 MNHNS and CDR2 SASEGT. CDR3 sequence reads: CASSRRGGSTDTQYF. In nucleotides, the CDR3 is TGTGCCAGCAGTCGGAGGGGGGGTTCCACAGATACGCAGTATTTT.

J is TRBJ2-3 and V is TRBV7-2; 9 positions agree with TRBD2. The ends lost 3 bases at V and 4 bases at J; junction bases unmatched: 8. Germline CDR1 reads SGHTA; CDR2 reads FQGNSA. This CDR3 region has 16 residues. The CDR3 sequence: CASSFFGGGAPDTQYF. The CDR3 DNA is TGTGCCAGCAGCTTTTTTGGCGGGGGGGCCCCAGATACGCAGTATTTT. Based on the CDR3 plus reference TRBV7-2 and TRBJ2-3, the full variable domain is GAGVSQSPSNKVTEKGKDVELRCDPISGHTALYWYRQSLGQGLEFLIYFQGNSAPDKSGLPSDRFSAERTGGSVSTLTIQRTQQEDSAVYLCASSFFGGGAPDTQYFGPGTRLTVL.